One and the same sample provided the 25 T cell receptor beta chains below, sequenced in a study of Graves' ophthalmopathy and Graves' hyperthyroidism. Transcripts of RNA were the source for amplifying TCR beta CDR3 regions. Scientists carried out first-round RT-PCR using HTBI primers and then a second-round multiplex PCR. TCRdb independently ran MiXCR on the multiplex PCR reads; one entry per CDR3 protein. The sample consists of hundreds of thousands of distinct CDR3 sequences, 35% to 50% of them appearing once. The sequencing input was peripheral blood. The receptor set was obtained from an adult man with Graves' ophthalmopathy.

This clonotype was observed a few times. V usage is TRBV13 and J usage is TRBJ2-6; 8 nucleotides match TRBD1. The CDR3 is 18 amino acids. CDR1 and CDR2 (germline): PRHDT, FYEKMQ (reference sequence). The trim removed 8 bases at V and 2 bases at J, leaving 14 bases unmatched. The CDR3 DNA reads TGTGCCAGCTCCAATCCCGGACAGGGCTGGCCTGGGGCCAACGTCCTGACTTTC. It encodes CASSNPGQGWPGANVLTF.

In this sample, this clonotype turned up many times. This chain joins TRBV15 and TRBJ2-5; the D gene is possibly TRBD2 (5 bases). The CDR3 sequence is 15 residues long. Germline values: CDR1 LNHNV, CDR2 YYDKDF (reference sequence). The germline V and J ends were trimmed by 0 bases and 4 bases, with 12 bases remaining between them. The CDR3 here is CATSRDRGRGETQYF. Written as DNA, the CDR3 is TGTGCCACCAGCAGAGACCGGGGTCGTGGAGAGACCCAGTACTTC.

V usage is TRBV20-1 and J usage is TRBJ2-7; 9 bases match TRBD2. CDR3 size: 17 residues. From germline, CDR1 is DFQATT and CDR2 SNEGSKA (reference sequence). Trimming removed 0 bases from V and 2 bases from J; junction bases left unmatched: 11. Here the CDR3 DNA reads TGCAGTGCTAGAGATGACCCTTTCGCGGGAGGGCCCTACGAGCAGTACTTC. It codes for CSARDDPFAGGPYEQYF.

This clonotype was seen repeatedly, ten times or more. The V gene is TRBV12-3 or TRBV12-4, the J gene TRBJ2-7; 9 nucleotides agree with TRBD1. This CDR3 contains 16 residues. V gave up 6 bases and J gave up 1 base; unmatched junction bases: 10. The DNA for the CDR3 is TGTGCCAGCAGACGAGAGACAGGGGGTACGTCCTACGAGCAGTACTTC. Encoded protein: CASRRETGGTSYEQYF.

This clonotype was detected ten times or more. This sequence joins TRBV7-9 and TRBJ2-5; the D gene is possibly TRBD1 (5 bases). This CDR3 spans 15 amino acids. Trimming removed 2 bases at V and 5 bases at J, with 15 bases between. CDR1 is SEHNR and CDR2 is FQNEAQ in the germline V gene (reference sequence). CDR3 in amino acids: CASSLSLKGMETQYF. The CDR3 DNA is TGTGCCAGCAGCTTAAGTTTGAAGGGGATGGAGACCCAGTACTTC.

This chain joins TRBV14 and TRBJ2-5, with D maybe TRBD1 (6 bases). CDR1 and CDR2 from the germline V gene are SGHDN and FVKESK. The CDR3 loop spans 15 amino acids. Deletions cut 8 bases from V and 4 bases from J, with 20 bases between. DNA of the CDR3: TGTGCCAGCGGATACCAGGGGACCCCGGGAGAGACCCAGTACTTC. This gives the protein CASGYQGTPGETQYF.

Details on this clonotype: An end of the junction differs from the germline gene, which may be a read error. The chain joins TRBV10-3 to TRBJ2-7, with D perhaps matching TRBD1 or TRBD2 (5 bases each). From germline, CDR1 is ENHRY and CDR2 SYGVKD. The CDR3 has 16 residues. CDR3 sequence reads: CASSSTPGRLTYEQYF. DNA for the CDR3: TGTGCCAGCAGTTCGACACCGGGACGGCTCACCTACGAGCAGTACTTC.

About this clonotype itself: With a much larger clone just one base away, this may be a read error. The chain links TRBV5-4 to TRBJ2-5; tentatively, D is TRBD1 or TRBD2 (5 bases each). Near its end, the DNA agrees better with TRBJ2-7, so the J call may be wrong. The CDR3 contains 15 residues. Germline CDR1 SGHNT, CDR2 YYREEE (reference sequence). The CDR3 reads CASSHGTETVYEQYF. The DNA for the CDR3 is TGTGCCAGCAGCCATGGGACCGAAACCGTCTACGAGCAGTACTTC.

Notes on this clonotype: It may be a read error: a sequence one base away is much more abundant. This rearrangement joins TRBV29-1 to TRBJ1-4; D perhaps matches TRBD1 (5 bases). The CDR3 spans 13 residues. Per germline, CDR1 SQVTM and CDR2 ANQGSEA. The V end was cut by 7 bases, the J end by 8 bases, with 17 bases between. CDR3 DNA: TGCAGCGCGGGGCGGCGATTGGGGGAAAAACTGTTTTTT. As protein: CSAGRRLGEKLFF.

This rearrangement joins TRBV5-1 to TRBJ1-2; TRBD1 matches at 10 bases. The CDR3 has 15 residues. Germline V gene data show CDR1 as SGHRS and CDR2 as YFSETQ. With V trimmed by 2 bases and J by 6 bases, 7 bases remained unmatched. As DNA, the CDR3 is TGCGCCAGCAGCTTAGACGGGACAGGGGCGAATGGCTACACCTTC. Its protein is CASSLDGTGANGYTF.

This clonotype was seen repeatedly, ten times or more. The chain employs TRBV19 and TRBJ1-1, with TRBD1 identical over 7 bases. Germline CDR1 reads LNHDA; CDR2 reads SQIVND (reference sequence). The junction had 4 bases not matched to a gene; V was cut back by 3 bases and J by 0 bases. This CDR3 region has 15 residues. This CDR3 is CASSIRGLLNTEAFF. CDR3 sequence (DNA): TGTGCCAGTAGTATTAGGGGGCTACTGAACACTGAAGCTTTCTTT.

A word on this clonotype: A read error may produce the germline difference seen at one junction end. The CDR3 loop is CAASRAQGFTFGYTF. Written as DNA, the CDR3 is TGTGCCGCCAGCAGAGCCCAGGGTTTTACGTTTGGCTACACCTTC. The chain carries TRBV15 and TRBJ1-2; a weak D match, TRBD1 (5 bases). The CDR3 is made up of 15 amino acids. The germline V gene has CDR1 LNHNV and CDR2 YYDKDF (reference sequence).

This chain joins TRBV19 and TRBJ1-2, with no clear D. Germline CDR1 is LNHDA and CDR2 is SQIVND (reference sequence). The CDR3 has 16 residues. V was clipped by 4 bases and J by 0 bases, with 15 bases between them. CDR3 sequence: CASSTSFSDSNYGYTF. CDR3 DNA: TGTGCCAGTAGTACTTCCTTCAGCGATTCTAACTATGGCTACACCTTC.

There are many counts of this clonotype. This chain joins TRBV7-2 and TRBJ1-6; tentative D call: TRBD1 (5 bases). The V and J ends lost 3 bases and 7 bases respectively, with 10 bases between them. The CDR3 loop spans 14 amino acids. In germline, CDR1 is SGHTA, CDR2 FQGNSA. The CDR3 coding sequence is TGTGCCAGCAGCTTTGCCGGGGGGAATTCACCCCTCCACTTT. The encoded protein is CASSFAGGNSPLHF. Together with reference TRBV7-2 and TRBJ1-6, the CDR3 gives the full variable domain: GAGVSQSPSNKVTEKGKDVELRCDPISGHTALYWYRQSLGQGLEFLIYFQGNSAPDKSGLPSDRFSAERTGGSVSTLTIQRTQQEDSAVYLCASSFAGGNSPLHFGNGTRLTVT.

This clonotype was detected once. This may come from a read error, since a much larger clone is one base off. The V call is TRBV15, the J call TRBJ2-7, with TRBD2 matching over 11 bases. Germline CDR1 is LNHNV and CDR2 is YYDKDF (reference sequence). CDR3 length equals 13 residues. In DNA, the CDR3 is TGTGCCGCCAGCACTAGCGGGAGCTTCGAGCAGTACTTC. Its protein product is CAASTSGSFEQYF.

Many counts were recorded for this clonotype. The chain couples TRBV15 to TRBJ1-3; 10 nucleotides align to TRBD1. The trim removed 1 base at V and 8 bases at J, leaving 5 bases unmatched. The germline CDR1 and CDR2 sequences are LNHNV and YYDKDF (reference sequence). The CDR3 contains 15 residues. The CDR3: CATSRGDRGLDTIYF. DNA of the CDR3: TGTGCCACCAGCAGAGGGGACAGGGGCTTGGACACCATATATTTT.

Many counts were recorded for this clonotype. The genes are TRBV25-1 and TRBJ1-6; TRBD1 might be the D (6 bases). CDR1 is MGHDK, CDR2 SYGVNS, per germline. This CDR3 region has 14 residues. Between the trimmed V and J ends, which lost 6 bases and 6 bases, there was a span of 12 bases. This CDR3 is CASSPQGGNSPLHF. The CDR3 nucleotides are TGTGCCAGCAGCCCACAGGGAGGTAATTCACCCCTCCACTTT. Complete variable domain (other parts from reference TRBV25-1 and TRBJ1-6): EADIYQTPRYLVIGTGKKITLECSQTMGHDKMYWYQQDPGMELHLIHYSYGVNSTEKGDLSSESTVSRIRTEHFPLTLESARPSHTSQYLCASSPQGGNSPLHFGNGTRLTVT.

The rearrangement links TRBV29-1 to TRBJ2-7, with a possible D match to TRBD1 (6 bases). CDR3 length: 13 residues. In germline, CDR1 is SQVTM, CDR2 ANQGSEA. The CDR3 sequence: CRAYRDTDEEQYF. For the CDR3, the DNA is TGCAGGGCGTACCGGGACACTGATGAAGAGCAGTACTTC.

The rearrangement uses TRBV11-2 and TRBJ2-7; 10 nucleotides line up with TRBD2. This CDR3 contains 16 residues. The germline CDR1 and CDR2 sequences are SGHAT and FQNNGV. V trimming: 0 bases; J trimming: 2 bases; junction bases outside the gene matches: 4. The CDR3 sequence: CASSLEFLAGAYEQYF. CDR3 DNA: TGTGCCAGCAGCTTAGAGTTCCTAGCGGGGGCCTACGAGCAGTACTTC.

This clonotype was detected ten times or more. The CDR3 coding sequence is TGTGCCAGCAAGGACGACCAGAACAATAATTCACCCCTCCACTTT. Its translation: CASKDDQNNNSPLHF. The chain uses TRBV2 and TRBJ1-6; D call uncertain. Germline CDR1 is SNHLY and CDR2 is FYNNEI. V lost 7 bases and J lost 5, with 15 bases in between. The length of the CDR3 is 15 residues.

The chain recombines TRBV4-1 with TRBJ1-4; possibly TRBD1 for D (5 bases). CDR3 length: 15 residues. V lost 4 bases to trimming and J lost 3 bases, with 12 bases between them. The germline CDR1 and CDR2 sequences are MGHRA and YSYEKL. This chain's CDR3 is CASSPDGASNEKLFF. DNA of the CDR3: TGCGCCAGCAGCCCAGACGGGGCTTCTAATGAAAAACTGTTTTTT.

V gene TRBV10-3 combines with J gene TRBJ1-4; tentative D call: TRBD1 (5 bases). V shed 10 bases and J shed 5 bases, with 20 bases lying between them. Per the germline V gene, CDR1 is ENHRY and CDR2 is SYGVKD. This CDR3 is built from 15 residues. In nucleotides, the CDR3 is TGTGCCAGCAATCCGGGGGATCCGTCGAATGAAAAACTGTTTTTT. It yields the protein CASNPGDPSNEKLFF.

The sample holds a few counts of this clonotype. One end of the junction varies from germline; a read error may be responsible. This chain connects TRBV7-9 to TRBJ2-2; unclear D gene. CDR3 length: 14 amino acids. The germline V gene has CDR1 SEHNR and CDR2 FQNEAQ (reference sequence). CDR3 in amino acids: CASSQGFKTGELFF. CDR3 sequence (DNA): TGCGCCAGCAGCCAAGGTTTCAAAACCGGGGAGCTGTTTTTT.

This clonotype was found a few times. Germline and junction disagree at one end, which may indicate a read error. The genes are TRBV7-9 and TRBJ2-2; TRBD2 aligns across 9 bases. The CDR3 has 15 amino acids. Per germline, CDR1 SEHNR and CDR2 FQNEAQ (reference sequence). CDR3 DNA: TGTGCCATCAGCCCAGCGGGGGGCCTCACCGGGGAGCTGTTTTTT. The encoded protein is CAISPAGGLTGELFF.

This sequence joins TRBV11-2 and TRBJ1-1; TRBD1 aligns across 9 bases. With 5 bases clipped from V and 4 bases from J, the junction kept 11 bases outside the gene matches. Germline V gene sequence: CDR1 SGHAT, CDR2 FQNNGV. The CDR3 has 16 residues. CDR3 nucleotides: TGTGCCAGCAGCGCAAGCCTACAGGGGGCTTTCACTGAAGCTTTCTTT. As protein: CASSASLQGAFTEAFF. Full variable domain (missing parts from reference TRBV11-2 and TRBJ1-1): EAGVAQSPRYKIIEKRQSVAFWCNPISGHATLYWYQQILGQGPKLLIQFQNNGVVDDSQLPKDRFSAERLKGVDSTLKIQPAKLEDSAVYLCASSASLQGAFTEAFFGQGTRLTVV.